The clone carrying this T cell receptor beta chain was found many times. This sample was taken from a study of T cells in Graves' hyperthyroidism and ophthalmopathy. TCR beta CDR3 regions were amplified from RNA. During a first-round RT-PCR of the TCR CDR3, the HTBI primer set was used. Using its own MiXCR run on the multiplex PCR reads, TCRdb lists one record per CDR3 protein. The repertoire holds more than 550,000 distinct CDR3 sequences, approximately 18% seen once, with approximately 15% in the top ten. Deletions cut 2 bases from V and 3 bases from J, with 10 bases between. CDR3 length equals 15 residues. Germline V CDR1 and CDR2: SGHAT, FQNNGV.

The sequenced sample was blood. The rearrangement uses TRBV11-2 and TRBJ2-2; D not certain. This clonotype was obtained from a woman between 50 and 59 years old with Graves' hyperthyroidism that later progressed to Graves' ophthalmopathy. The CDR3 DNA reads TGTGCCAGCAGCTTATTAGGGTCTGACACCGGGGAGCTGTTTTTT. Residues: CASSLLGSDTGELFF.